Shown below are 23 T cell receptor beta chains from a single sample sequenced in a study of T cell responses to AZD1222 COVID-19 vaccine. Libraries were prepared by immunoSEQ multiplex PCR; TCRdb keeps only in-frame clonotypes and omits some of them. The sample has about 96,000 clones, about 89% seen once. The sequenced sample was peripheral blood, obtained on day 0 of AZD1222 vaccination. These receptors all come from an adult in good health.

CDR3 DNA: TGTGCCAGCAGCCCAGGGACAGTTGGATCAAATCAGCCCCAGCATTTT. Translated, it gives CASSPGTVGSNQPQHF. The chain uses TRBV7-9 and TRBJ1-5; 7 bases line up with TRBD1. V trimming: 5 bases; J trimming: 4 bases; junction bases outside the gene matches: 11. CDR3 length: 16 amino acids. CDR1 and CDR2 from the germline V gene are SEHNR and FQNEAQ (reference sequence).

CDR3 sequence reads: CASSFHPGGSGNTIYF. As DNA, the CDR3 is TGTGCCAGCAGCTTCCACCCAGGGGGCTCTGGAAACACCATATATTTT. V gene TRBV7-9 combines with J gene TRBJ1-3, with TRBD1 matching 7 bases. V dropped 3 bases and J dropped 0; count of bases not matched to a gene: 5. CDR3 size: 16 residues. Germline CDR1 SEHNR, CDR2 FQNEAQ (reference sequence).

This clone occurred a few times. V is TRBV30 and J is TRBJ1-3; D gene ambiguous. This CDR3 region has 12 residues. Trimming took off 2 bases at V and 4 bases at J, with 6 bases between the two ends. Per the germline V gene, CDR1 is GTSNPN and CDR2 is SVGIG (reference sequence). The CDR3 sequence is CAWSTPGNTIYF. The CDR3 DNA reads TGTGCCTGGAGTACCCCGGGAAACACCATATATTTT.

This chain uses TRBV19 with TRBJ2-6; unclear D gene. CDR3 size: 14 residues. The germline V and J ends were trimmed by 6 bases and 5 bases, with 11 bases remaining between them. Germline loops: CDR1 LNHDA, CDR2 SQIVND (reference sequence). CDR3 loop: CASSETNRANVLTF. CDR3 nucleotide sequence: TGTGCCAGTAGCGAAACCAACAGGGCCAACGTCCTGACTTTC.

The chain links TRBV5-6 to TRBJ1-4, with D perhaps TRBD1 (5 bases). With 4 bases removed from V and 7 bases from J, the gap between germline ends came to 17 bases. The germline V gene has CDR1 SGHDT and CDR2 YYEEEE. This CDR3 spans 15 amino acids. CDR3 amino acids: CASSGGAFFREKLFF. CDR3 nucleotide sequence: TGTGCCAGCAGCGGCGGGGCTTTTTTTCGTGAAAAACTGTTTTTT. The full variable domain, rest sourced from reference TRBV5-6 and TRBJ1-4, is DAGVTQSPTHLIKTRGQQVTLRCSPKSGHDTVSWYQQALGQGPQFIFQYYEEEERQRGNFPDRFSGHQFPNYSSELNVNALLLGDSALYLCASSGGAFFREKLFFGSGTQLSVL.

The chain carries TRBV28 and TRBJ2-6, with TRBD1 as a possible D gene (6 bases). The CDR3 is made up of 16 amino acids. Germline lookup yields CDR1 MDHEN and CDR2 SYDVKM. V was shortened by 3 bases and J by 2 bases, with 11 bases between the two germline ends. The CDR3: CASSFLDRPGANVLTF. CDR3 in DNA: TGTGCCAGCAGTTTCCTAGACAGGCCTGGGGCCAACGTCCTGACTTTC.

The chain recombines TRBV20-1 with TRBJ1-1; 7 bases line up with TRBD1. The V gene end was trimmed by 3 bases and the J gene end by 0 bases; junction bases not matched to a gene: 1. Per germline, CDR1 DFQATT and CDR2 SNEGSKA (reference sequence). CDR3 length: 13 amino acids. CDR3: CSASTGVNTEAFF. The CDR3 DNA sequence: TGCAGTGCTAGTACAGGGGTGAACACTGAAGCTTTCTTT.

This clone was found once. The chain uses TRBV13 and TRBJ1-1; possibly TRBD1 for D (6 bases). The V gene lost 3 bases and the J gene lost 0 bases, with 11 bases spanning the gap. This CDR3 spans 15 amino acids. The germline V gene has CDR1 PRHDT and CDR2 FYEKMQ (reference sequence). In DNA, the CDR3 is TGTGCCAGCAGCTTCCCGGACAGAATGAACACTGAAGCTTTCTTT. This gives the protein CASSFPDRMNTEAFF.

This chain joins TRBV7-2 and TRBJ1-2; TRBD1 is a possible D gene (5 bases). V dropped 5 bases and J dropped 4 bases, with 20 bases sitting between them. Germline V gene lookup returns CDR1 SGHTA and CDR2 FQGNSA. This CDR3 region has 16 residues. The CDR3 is CASSPSFAPGTYGYTF. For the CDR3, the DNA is TGTGCCAGCAGCCCCAGTTTTGCTCCTGGGACCTATGGCTACACCTTC.

The CDR3 here is CASSFRSGNSYEQYF. CDR3 in DNA: TGTGCCAGCAGCTTTCGTTCAGGCAACTCCTACGAGCAGTACTTC. This chain connects TRBV5-6 to TRBJ2-7; D remains ambiguous. The CDR3 loop spans 15 amino acids. Germline V lookup: CDR1 SGHDT, CDR2 YYEEEE. The V end lost 2 bases, the J end lost 0 bases, and 12 bases lay between the germline ends. The whole variable domain, remainder taken from reference TRBV5-6 and TRBJ2-7, is DAGVTQSPTHLIKTRGQQVTLRCSPKSGHDTVSWYQQALGQGPQFIFQYYEEEERQRGNFPDRFSGHQFPNYSSELNVNALLLGDSALYLCASSFRSGNSYEQYFGPGTRLTVT.

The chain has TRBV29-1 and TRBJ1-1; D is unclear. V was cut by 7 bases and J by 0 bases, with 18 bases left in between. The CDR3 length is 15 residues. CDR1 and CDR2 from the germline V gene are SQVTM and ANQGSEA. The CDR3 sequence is CSAMVGRVLNTEAFF. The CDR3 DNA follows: TGCAGCGCCATGGTTGGGAGGGTTTTGAACACTGAAGCTTTCTTT.

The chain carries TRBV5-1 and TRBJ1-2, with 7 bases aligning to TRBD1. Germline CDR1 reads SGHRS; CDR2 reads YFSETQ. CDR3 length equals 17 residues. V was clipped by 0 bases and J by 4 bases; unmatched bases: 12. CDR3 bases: TGCGCCAGCAGCTTGGGGGGACAGCGGTATAACCCCTATGGCTACACCTTC. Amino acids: CASSLGGQRYNPYGYTF.

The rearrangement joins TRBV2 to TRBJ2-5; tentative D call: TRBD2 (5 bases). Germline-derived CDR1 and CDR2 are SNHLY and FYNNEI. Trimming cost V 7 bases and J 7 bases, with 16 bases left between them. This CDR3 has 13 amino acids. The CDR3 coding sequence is TGTGCCAGCATTCCTTACCCACGGGGGACCCAGTACTTC. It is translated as CASIPYPRGTQYF.

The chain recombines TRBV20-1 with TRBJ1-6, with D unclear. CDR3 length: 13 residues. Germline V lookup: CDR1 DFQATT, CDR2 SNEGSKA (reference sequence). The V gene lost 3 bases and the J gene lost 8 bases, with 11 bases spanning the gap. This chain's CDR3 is CSASYLRDSPLHF. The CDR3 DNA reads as TGCAGTGCTAGTTACCTCCGGGATTCACCCCTCCACTTT.

As DNA, the CDR3 is TGCGCCAGCAGTCCTCCGGACCAGGGGAATTCACCCCTCCACTTT. Protein: CASSPPDQGNSPLHF. The rearrangement links TRBV4-1 to TRBJ1-6; D is possibly TRBD1 (6 bases). Per germline, CDR1 MGHRA and CDR2 YSYEKL. This CDR3 is 15 amino acids long. V lost 6 bases and J 7 bases, leaving 16 bases between the germline ends.

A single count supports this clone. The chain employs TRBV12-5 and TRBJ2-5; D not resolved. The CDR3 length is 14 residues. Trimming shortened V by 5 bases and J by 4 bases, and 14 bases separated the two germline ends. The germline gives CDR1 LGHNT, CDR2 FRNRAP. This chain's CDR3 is CASGPGRGGETQYF. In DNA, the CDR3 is TGTGCTAGTGGTCCCGGTCGAGGTGGAGAGACCCAGTACTTC. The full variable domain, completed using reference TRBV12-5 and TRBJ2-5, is DARVTQTPRHKVTEMGQEVTMRCQPILGHNTVFWYRQTMMQGLELLAYFRNRAPLDDSGMPKDRFSAEMPDATLATLKIQPSEPRDSAVYFCASGPGRGGETQYFGPGTRLLVL.

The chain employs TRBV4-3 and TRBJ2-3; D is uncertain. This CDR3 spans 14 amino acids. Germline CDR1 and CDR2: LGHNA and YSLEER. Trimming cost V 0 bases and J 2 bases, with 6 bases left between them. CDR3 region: CASSQDTYTDTQYF. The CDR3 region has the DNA TGCGCCAGCAGCCAAGATACTTACACAGATACGCAGTATTTT.

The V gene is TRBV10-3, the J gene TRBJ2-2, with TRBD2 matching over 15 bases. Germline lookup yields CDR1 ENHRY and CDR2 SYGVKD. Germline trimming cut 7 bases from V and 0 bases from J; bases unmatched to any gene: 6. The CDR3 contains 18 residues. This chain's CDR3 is CAITSGTSGGTNTGELFF. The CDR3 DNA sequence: TGTGCCATCACCTCAGGGACTAGCGGGGGGACGAACACCGGGGAGCTGTTTTTT.

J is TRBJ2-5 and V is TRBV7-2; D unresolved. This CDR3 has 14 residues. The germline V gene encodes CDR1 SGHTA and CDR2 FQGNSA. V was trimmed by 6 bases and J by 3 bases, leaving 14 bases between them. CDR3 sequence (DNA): TGTGCCAGCAGTCCCCAGGCCACCGAAGAGACCCAGTACTTC. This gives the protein CASSPQATEETQYF.

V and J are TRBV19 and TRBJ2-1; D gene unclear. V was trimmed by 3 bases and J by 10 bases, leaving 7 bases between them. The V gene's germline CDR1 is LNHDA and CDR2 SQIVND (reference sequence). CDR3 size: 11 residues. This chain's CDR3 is CASSIGTEQFF. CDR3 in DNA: TGTGCCAGTAGTATTGGTACGGAGCAGTTCTTC. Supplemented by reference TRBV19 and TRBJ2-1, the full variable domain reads DGGITQSPKYLFRKEGQNVTLSCEQNLNHDAMYWYRQDPGQGLRLIYYSQIVNDFQKGDIAEGYSVSREKKESFPLTVTSAQKNPTAFYLCASSIGTEQFFGPGTRLTVL.

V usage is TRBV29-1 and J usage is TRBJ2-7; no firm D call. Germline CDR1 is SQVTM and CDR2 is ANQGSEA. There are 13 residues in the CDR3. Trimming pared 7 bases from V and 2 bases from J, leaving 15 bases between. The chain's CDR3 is CSAGVGAPYEQYF. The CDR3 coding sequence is TGCAGCGCAGGTGTCGGAGCCCCCTACGAGCAGTACTTC.

CDR3: CASSSSAGGVSGYTF. In DNA form, the CDR3 reads TGTGCCAGCAGCTCCTCGGCAGGGGGCGTCTCTGGCTACACCTTC. The chain has TRBV7-9 and TRBJ1-2; TRBD1 matches 8 bases. CDR3 length: 15 residues. CDR1 is SEHNR and CDR2 is FQNEAQ in the germline V gene (reference sequence). Trimming took 4 bases from V and 7 from J; bases not matched to a gene: 11. Based on the CDR3 plus reference TRBV7-9 and TRBJ1-2, the full variable domain is DTGVSQNPRHKITKRGQNVTFRCDPISEHNRLYWYRQTLGQGPEFLTYFQNEAQLEKSRLLSDRFSAERPKGSFSTLEIQRTEQGDSAMYLCASSSSAGGVSGYTFGSGTRLTVV.

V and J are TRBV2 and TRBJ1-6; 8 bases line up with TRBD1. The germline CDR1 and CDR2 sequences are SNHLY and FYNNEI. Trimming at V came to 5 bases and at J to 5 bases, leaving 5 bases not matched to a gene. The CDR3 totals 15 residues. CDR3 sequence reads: CASSIQGGNNSPLHF. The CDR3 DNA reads TGTGCCAGCAGTATACAGGGGGGAAATAATTCACCCCTCCACTTT.